These 9 T cell receptor beta chains share one sample of origin, sequenced in a study of blood T cells in healthy people across ages. The use of a sample-barcoded 5' primer and a J-beta primer mix characterized a second PCR of roughly 7 to 11 cycles. TCRdb re-analysed the 5' RACE reads in MiXCR, keeping a single row per CDR3 protein. This sample has 650,000 to 1,000,000 distinct CDR3 sequences; about 37% occur once, and the top ten carry roughly 13%. The specimen was blood. The receptor set was obtained from a man aged 18 to 35 in good health.

V and J are TRBV6-5 and TRBJ1-2; 7 nucleotides align to TRBD1. The germline gives CDR1 MNHEY, CDR2 SVGAGI. V dropped 3 bases and J dropped 1; count of bases not matched to a gene: 5. This CDR3 has 15 amino acids. In DNA form, the CDR3 reads TGTGCCAGCAGTTATTTGGCAGGGGGTAACTATGGCTACACCTTC. Translated: CASSYLAGGNYGYTF.

The CDR3 DNA reads TGCGCCAGCAGCCAAGAGGGCAGGCCGGTGTATGGCTACACCTTC. It codes for CASSQEGRPVYGYTF. This chain links TRBV4-3 with TRBJ1-2; no clear D gene. Germline loops: CDR1 LGHNA, CDR2 YSLEER. The CDR3 covers 15 residues. V shed 0 bases and J shed 5 bases, with 13 bases lying between them.

Notes on this clonotype: A much larger clone lies a single base off, so this may be a read error. The rearrangement links TRBV7-3 to TRBJ1-6, with D unresolved. Looked up from germline, CDR1 is SGHTA and CDR2 is FQGTGA. This CDR3 comprises 19 residues. The ends were cut back, 5 bases at V and 3 bases at J, with 23 bases in the middle. In DNA, the CDR3 is TGTGCCAGCAGCCGTCACTTACACCAACCCGCCTTCTATAATTCACCCCTCCACTTT. Translated, it gives CASSRHLHQPAFYNSPLHF.

This clonotype was seen at least ten times. J is TRBJ2-5 and V is TRBV7-2; D not resolved. Germline CDR1 is SGHTA and CDR2 is FQGNSA. This CDR3 is built from 14 residues. V dropped 1 base and J dropped 2 bases, with 8 bases sitting between them. The CDR3 DNA follows: TGTGCCAGCAGCTTAGATCGCGCTCAAGAGACCCAGTACTTC. It codes for CASSLDRAQETQYF.

The V call is TRBV28, the J call TRBJ2-3, with D tentatively TRBD1 or TRBD2 (5 bases each). The germline gives CDR1 MDHEN, CDR2 SYDVKM. The CDR3 contains 18 residues. V lost 8 bases and J 2 bases, leaving 26 bases between the germline ends. CDR3 protein: CASGPGTDPYLFTDTQYF. The DNA of the CDR3 is TGTGCCAGCGGCCCCGGGACGGACCCTTATCTTTTCACAGATACGCAGTATTTT.

A word on this clonotype: Sequence at one end of the junction differs from germline and may be a read error. The chain couples TRBV4-3 to TRBJ1-2, with 8 bases matching TRBD1. This CDR3 comprises 14 residues. Germline V CDR1 and CDR2: LGHNA, YSLEER. The CDR3 protein is CAGSQETRTGSYTF. CDR3 in DNA: TGCGCCGGCAGCCAAGAGACCCGGACAGGGAGCTACACCTTC.

This clonotype was counted only a few times. The chain combines TRBV2 with TRBJ2-5, with 7 bases fitting TRBD1. This CDR3 spans 17 amino acids. Germline values: CDR1 SNHLY, CDR2 FYNNEI. V gave up 4 bases and J gave up 2 bases; unmatched junction bases: 13. CDR3 in amino acids: CASSVRARGFPQETQYF. CDR3 bases: TGTGCCAGCAGTGTACGGGCCAGGGGGTTTCCGCAAGAGACCCAGTACTTC.

This clonotype was found a few times. The chain carries TRBV6-2 or TRBV6-3 and TRBJ1-5; tentatively, D is TRBD1 (6 bases). V gave up 7 bases and J gave up 4 bases, with 14 bases separating them. This CDR3 spans 14 amino acids. The germline CDR1 and CDR2 sequences are MNHEY and SVGEGT. The CDR3: CASTPRGLNQPQHF. CDR3 DNA: TGTGCCAGCACCCCGCGGGGGCTAAATCAGCCCCAGCATTTT.

This clonotype has just a few counts. The chain combines TRBV5-1 with TRBJ1-1; TRBD1 might be the D (6 bases). Germline V gives CDR1 SGHRS, CDR2 YFSETQ. This CDR3 comprises 15 residues. Trimming stripped 0 bases from V and 1 base from J, with 10 bases between. Here the CDR3 DNA reads TGCGCCAGCAGCTTGGTTCAGGGGACGAACACTGAAGCTTTCTTT. Protein product: CASSLVQGTNTEAFF.